This entry lists 22 T cell receptor beta chains sequenced from one sample in a study of cytomegalovirus exposure and HLA in healthy donors. Amplification used 60 Vbeta primers and 13 Jbeta primers. The assay was immunoSEQ multiplex PCR, and TCRdb's table has in-frame clones only and misses some. The data show hundreds of thousands of clones, around 83% seen once. The sequencing input was PBMCs. These receptors all come from a girl aged 2-9 years in good health and CMV-seronegative.

V is TRBV5-8 and J is TRBJ2-2; D is unclear. This CDR3 spans 14 amino acids. Germline-derived CDR1 and CDR2 are SGHTS and YDEGEE. Trimming took 4 bases from V and 4 from J, leaving 11 bases between them. In DNA, the CDR3 is TGTGCCAGCAGCCCCGGTGATCGCACCGGGGAGCTGTTTTTT. It specifies CASSPGDRTGELFF.

For this clone: This same CDR3 is encoded by further DNA sequences in the sample. V usage is TRBV5-1 and J usage is TRBJ2-7; D perhaps matches TRBD2 (6 bases). CDR3 length: 13 residues. The germline gives CDR1 SGHRS, CDR2 YFSETQ. V gave up 4 bases and J gave up 2 bases, with 10 bases separating them. This CDR3 reads CASSGDSPYEQYF. The CDR3 nucleotides are TGCGCCAGCAGCGGGGACTCTCCCTACGAGCAGTACTTC.

This clone was seen a few times. The rearrangement uses TRBV5-1 and TRBJ1-1; D not certain. The V end was cut by 0 bases, the J end by 0 bases, with 6 bases between. From germline, CDR1 is SGHRS and CDR2 YFSETQ. CDR3 length: 14 residues. CDR3 region: CASSLATVNTEAFF. The CDR3 bases are TGCGCCAGCAGCTTGGCCACGGTGAACACTGAAGCTTTCTTT.

This clone was picked up one time. The chain carries TRBV30 and TRBJ2-1; D not resolved. Germline assignment: CDR1 GTSNPN and CDR2 SVGIG (reference sequence). V shed 2 bases and J shed 6 bases, with 11 bases lying between them. The CDR3 consists of 13 residues. CDR3 residues: CAWSHQATNEQFF. The CDR3 region has the DNA TGTGCCTGGAGTCACCAAGCGACCAATGAGCAGTTCTTC.

The V call is TRBV7-9, the J call TRBJ1-2; 7 nucleotides agree with TRBD1. CDR3 length: 16 residues. V lost 5 bases and J lost 4; bases outside the gene matches: 13. Germline values: CDR1 SEHNR, CDR2 FQNEAQ (reference sequence). CDR3 amino acids: CASSPRRGQTPYGYTF. The CDR3 region has the DNA TGTGCCAGCAGCCCACGGAGGGGACAGACACCCTATGGCTACACCTTC.

The chain joins TRBV5-1 to TRBJ1-2; D is perhaps TRBD1 (6 bases). CDR3 length equals 13 residues. V lost 3 bases, J lost 4 bases, and 10 bases lay in between. Germline CDR1 and CDR2: SGHRS and YFSETQ. The CDR3 loop reads CASSSGRGYGYTF. CDR3 DNA: TGCGCCAGCAGCTCGGGCAGGGGCTATGGCTACACCTTC.

The chain has TRBV6-5 and TRBJ2-1; D uncertain. Trimming left V 3 bases short and J 5 bases short, with 5 bases between. Germline V gene sequence: CDR1 MNHEY, CDR2 SVGAGI. The CDR3 sequence is 12 residues long. CDR3 residues: CASSYPNNEQFF. The CDR3 DNA follows: TGTGCCAGCAGTTATCCCAACAATGAGCAGTTCTTC.

The rearrangement links TRBV7-6 to TRBJ2-1; 7 nucleotides line up with TRBD2. From germline, CDR1 is SGHVS and CDR2 FNYEAQ. The CDR3 has 16 residues. V lost 5 bases, J lost 0 bases, and 7 bases stayed unmatched. The DNA of the CDR3 is TGTGCCAGCAGCGGGGGGGACGGGGGCTCCTACAATGAGCAGTTCTTC. Protein sequence: CASSGGDGGSYNEQFF.

The chain is built from TRBV5-1 and TRBJ1-2; D is ambiguous. Germline-derived CDR1 and CDR2 are SGHRS and YFSETQ. Trimming shortened V by 0 bases and J by 0 bases, and 6 bases separated the two germline ends. The CDR3 contains 14 residues. In DNA form, the CDR3 reads TGCGCCAGCAGCTTGGACTCATCTAACTATGGCTACACCTTC. Its translation: CASSLDSSNYGYTF.

This clone was found once. The chain joins TRBV5-1 to TRBJ2-3, with D uncertain. V dropped 0 bases and J dropped 5 bases, with 7 bases sitting between them. CDR1 is SGHRS, CDR2 YFSETQ, per germline. The CDR3 has 13 amino acids. This CDR3 reads CASSLDPEDTQYF. DNA of the CDR3: TGCGCCAGCAGCTTGGATCCAGAAGATACGCAGTATTTT.

V usage is TRBV29-1 and J usage is TRBJ2-2; D is perhaps TRBD1 (5 bases). Germline CDR1 is SQVTM and CDR2 is ANQGSEA. Trimming left V 7 bases short and J 3 bases short, with 12 bases between. This CDR3 is 13 amino acids long. The CDR3 sequence: CSARRRDTGELFF. Written as DNA, the CDR3 is TGCAGCGCCAGACGCAGGGACACCGGGGAGCTGTTTTTT.

Only a few counts were recorded for this clone. The chain is built from TRBV10-1 and TRBJ1-2; D gene ambiguous. CDR3 length: 14 residues. Germline values: CDR1 WNHNN, CDR2 SYGVQD (reference sequence). Trimming removed 4 bases at V and 1 base at J, with 10 bases between. For the CDR3, the DNA is TGCGCCAGCAGTGTAAGCGGAATTAACTATGGCTACACCTTC. The encoded protein is CASSVSGINYGYTF.

The chain joins TRBV11-2 to TRBJ1-2; no clear D. Trimming pared 3 bases from V and 0 bases from J, leaving 8 bases between. CDR1 is SGHAT, CDR2 FQNNGV, per germline. The CDR3 has 14 residues. CDR3 nucleotides: TGTGCCAGCAGCTTTGGTGGAGCTAACTATGGCTACACCTTC. Its translation is CASSFGGANYGYTF.

The rearrangement uses TRBV29-1 and TRBJ2-3; 8 nucleotides line up with TRBD1. Trimming at V came to 7 bases and at J to 3 bases, leaving 9 bases not matched to a gene. Germline V lookup: CDR1 SQVTM, CDR2 ANQGSEA. This CDR3 comprises 14 residues. CDR3 nucleotide sequence: TGCAGCGCCCTAGACAGGGGAGAGACAGATACGCAGTATTTT. Encoded protein: CSALDRGETDTQYF.

The chain recombines TRBV15 with TRBJ1-2; 9 bases fit TRBD1. The length of the CDR3 is 16 residues. Germline V lookup: CDR1 LNHNV, CDR2 YYDKDF (reference sequence). The ends lost 3 bases at V and 4 bases at J; junction bases unmatched: 9. This CDR3 reads CATSSDTGGRIYGYTF. The CDR3 bases are TGTGCCACCAGCAGTGATACAGGGGGCAGGATCTATGGCTACACCTTC.

The chain recombines TRBV2 with TRBJ2-5; the D gene is possibly TRBD2 (6 bases). CDR1 and CDR2 from the germline V gene are SNHLY and FYNNEI. The CDR3 has 15 residues. The germline V and J ends were trimmed by 6 bases and 1 base, with 15 bases remaining between them. In DNA, the CDR3 is TGTGCCAGCAGGGGAGGCAGCCATAGCCAAGAGACCCAGTACTTC. It translates to CASRGGSHSQETQYF.

The rearrangement uses TRBV5-4 and TRBJ2-7; D is possibly TRBD1 (7 bases). V was cut by 4 bases and J by 3 bases, with 14 bases left in between. Per germline, CDR1 SGHNT and CDR2 YYREEE (reference sequence). The CDR3 runs 14 residues. DNA for the CDR3: TGTGCCAGCAGCGGACAGGACTACAACTACGAGCAGTACTTC. Translated: CASSGQDYNYEQYF.

V gene TRBV29-1 combines with J gene TRBJ2-2; 9 positions agree with TRBD1. The germline gives CDR1 SQVTM, CDR2 ANQGSEA. The CDR3 length is 14 residues. Trimming cost V 3 bases and J 4 bases; bases outside gene matches: 3. This chain's CDR3 is CSVDGTGITGELFF. The CDR3 nucleotides are TGCAGCGTTGATGGGACAGGGATCACCGGGGAGCTGTTTTTT.

The gene calls are TRBV11-2 and TRBJ1-1, with TRBD1 as a possible D gene (5 bases). The CDR3 spans 15 residues. Between the trimmed V and J ends, which lost 1 base and 5 bases, there was a span of 14 bases. Germline V gene sequence: CDR1 SGHAT, CDR2 FQNNGV. Here the CDR3 reads CASSLGAGGGTEAFF. CDR3 bases: TGTGCCAGCAGCTTAGGAGCGGGGGGTGGTACTGAAGCTTTCTTT.

This chain uses TRBV2 with TRBJ2-5, with TRBD1 identical over 9 bases. Germline V gene data show CDR1 as SNHLY and CDR2 as FYNNEI. The length of the CDR3 is 14 residues. After removal of 3 bases from V and 5 bases from J, the junction contained 4 bases not matched to a gene. The CDR3 DNA follows: TGTGCCAGCAGTGACCGGACAGGGGAGGAGACCCAGTACTTC. Its protein is CASSDRTGEETQYF.

The V gene is TRBV11-3, the J gene TRBJ2-7; 9 nucleotides line up with TRBD1. V lost 4 bases to trimming and J lost 12 bases; unmatched junction nucleotides: 7. This CDR3 contains 12 residues. Germline V gene lookup returns CDR1 SGHNT and CDR2 YENEEA. DNA for the CDR3: TGTGCCAGCAGCTCAATTACAGGGGGCATGTACTTC. This encodes CASSSITGGMYF. Based on the CDR3 plus reference TRBV11-3 and TRBJ2-7, the full variable domain is EAGVVQSPRYKIIEKKQPVAFWCNPISGHNTLYWYLQNLGQGPELLIRYENEEAVDDSQLPKDRFSAERLKGVDSTLKIQPAELGDSAVYLCASSSITGGMYFGPGTRLTVT.

To note about this clone: At one boundary the junction diverges from the germline segment, which might be a read error. The V and J genes are TRBV7-9 and TRBJ2-5; D might be TRBD2 (6 bases). This CDR3 is built from 14 residues. Germline V gene sequence: CDR1 SEHNR, CDR2 FQNEAQ (reference sequence). In DNA, the CDR3 is TGTTCCAGCAGCTTAGCGGCCCAGCAAGAGACCCAGTACTTC. Residues: CSSSLAAQQETQYF.